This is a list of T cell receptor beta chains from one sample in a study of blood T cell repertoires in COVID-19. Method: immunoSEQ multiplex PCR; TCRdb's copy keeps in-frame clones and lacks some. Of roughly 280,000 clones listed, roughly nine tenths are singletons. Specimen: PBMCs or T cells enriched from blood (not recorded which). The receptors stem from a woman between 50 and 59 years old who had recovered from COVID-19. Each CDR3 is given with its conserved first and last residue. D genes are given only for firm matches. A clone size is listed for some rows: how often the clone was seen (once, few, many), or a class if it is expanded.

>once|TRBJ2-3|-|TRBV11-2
CASSSPGGGGGTDTQYF
TGTGCCAGCAGCTCCCCCGGGGGCGGGGGAGGCACAGATACGCAGTATTTT
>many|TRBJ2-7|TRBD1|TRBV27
CASSLKQGASYEQYF
TGTGCCAGCAGTTTAAAGCAGGGGGCAAGCTACGAGCAGTACTTC
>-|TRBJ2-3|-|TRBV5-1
CASSLAEAGYTQYF
TGCGCCAGCAGCTTGGCCGAGGCTGGCTATACGCAGTATTTT
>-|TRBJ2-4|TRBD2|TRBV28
CASSLALAGVAKNIQYF
TGTGCCAGCAGTTTAGCCCTAGCGGGAGTAGCCAAAAACATTCAGTACTTC
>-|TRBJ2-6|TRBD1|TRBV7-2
CASSSTGASSGANVLTF
TGTGCCAGCAGCTCGACAGGGGCGAGCTCTGGGGCCAACGTCCTGACTTTC
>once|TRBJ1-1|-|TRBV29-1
CSVTSRVTEAFF
TGCAGCGTTACGTCCAGGGTCACTGAAGCTTTCTTT
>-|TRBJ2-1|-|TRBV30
CAWSELDNEQFF
TGTGCCTGGAGTGAGTTAGATAATGAGCAGTTCTTC
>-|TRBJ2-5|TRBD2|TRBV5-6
CASSLGLASETQYF
TGTGCCAGCAGCTTGGGACTAGCATCGGAGACCCAGTACTTC
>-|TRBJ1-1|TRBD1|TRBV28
CASSLRSTGGPRSGAFF
TGTGCCAGCAGTTTGCGCTCCACAGGGGGCCCCCGGTCTGGAGCTTTCTTT
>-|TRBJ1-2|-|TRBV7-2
CASSLRSDSTFYGYTF
TGTGCCAGCAGCTTAAGGTCGGACAGTACATTCTATGGCTACACCTTC
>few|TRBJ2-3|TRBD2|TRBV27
CASRPGGRKDTQYF
TGTGCCAGCAGACCCGGCGGGAGAAAAGATACGCAGTATTTT
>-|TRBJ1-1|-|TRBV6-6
CASSYVSAGTEAFF
TGTGCCAGCAGTTACGTCAGCGCGGGGACTGAAGCTTTCTTT
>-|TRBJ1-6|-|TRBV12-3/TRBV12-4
CASHSPSGSPLHF
TGTGCCAGCCATAGCCCTTCGGGATCACCCCTCCACTTT
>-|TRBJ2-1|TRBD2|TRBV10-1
CASSGHSGSRNEQFF
TGCGCCAGCAGTGGTCATAGCGGGAGCCGAAATGAGCAGTTCTTC
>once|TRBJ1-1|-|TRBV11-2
CASSLDEIFRGTEAFF
TGTGCCAGCAGCTTAGATGAGATATTTAGGGGCACTGAAGCTTTCTTT
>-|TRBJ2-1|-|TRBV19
CASSGAKKSYEQFF
TGTGCCAGTAGTGGTGCGAAAAAGTCCTATGAGCAGTTCTTC
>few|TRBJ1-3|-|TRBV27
CASRRGGASSGNTIYF
TGTGCCAGCAGACGGGGGGGGGCCAGCTCTGGAAACACCATATATTTT
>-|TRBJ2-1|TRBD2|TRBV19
CASNPPGTSGYNEQFF
TGTGCCAGTAATCCCCCCGGGACTAGTGGCTACAATGAGCAGTTCTTC
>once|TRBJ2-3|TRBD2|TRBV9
CASSQTSGTDTQYF
TGTGCCAGCAGCCAGACTAGCGGCACAGATACGCAGTATTTT
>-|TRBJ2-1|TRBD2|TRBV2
CASRRGGPFDEQFF
TGTGCCAGCAGGAGGGGAGGGCCCTTTGATGAGCAGTTCTTC
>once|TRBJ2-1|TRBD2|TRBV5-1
CASSILAGANEQFF
TGCGCCAGCAGCATACTAGCGGGAGCCAATGAGCAGTTCTTC
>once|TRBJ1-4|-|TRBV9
CASSRGILTNEKLFF
TGTGCCAGCAGCCGAGGGATTCTTACTAATGAAAAACTGTTTTTT
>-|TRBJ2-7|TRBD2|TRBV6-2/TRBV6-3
CASSWGLAGEQYF
TGTGCCAGCAGCTGGGGACTAGCTGGGGAGCAGTACTTC
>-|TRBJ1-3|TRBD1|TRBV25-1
CASSVQGARNGNTIYF
TGTGCCAGCAGTGTCCAGGGGGCGCGTAATGGAAACACCATATATTTT
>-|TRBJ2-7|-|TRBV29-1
CSVGSGGFGGLEQYF
TGCAGCGTCGGGAGTGGAGGGTTCGGGGGTCTCGAGCAGTACTTC
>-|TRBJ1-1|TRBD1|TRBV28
CASSLRQGQGSTEAFF
TGTGCCAGCAGTTTACGCCAGGGACAGGGATCCACTGAAGCTTTCTTT
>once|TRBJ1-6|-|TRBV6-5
CASSHRGSPLHF
TGTGCCAGCAGTCACCGAGGGTCACCCCTCCACTTT
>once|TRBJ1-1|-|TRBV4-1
CASSQGPSGSTEAFF
TGCGCCAGCAGCCAAGGGCCGTCGGGGAGCACTGAAGCTTTCTTT
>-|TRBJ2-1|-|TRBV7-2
CASSLYSSDEQFF
TGTGCCAGCAGCTTATACAGTAGCGATGAGCAGTTCTTC
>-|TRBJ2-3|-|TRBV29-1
CSVERDQITDTQYF
TGCAGCGTTGAGCGGGACCAGATAACAGATACGCAGTATTTT
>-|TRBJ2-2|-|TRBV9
CASSLSGGVTGELFF
TGTGCCAGCAGCCTTAGCGGAGGAGTGACCGGGGAGCTGTTTTTT
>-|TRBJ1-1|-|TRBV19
CASTQPFGFRTEAFF
TGTGCCAGTACCCAACCCTTCGGGTTTCGGACTGAAGCTTTCTTT
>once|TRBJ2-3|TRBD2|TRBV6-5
CASSSPTSGSPDTQYF
TGTGCCAGCAGTTCCCCGACTAGCGGGAGTCCAGATACGCAGTATTTT
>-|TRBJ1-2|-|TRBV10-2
CASYGSILHGYGYTF
TGCGCCAGCTACGGGAGCATCCTACACGGCTATGGCTACACCTTC
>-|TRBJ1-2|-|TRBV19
CASSIRRDNYGYTF
TGTGCCAGTAGTATACGGAGGGATAACTATGGCTACACCTTC
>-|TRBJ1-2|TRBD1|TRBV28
CASSLWGQDNYGYTF
TGTGCCAGCAGTTTATGGGGACAGGATAACTATGGCTACACCTTC
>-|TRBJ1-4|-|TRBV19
CASSTGATNEKLFF
TGTGCCAGTAGCACAGGTGCAACTAATGAAAAACTGTTTTTT
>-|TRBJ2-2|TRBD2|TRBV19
CASSIDPTSGSGGELFF
TGTGCCAGTAGTATAGATCCTACTAGCGGGAGTGGCGGGGAGCTGTTTTTT
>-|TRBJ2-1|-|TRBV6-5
CASRLTGSNNEQFF
TGTGCCAGCAGGCTCACAGGTAGCAACAATGAGCAGTTCTTC
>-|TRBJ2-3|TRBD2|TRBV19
CATKLAGSPDTQYF
TGTGCCACCAAACTAGCGGGATCCCCCGATACGCAGTATTTT
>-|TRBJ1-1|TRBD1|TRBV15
CATSGPGQGANTEAFF
TGTGCCACCAGCGGTCCGGGACAGGGGGCGAACACTGAAGCTTTCTTT
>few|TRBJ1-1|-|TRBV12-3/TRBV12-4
CASSFSMNTEAFF
TGTGCCAGCAGTTTTTCCATGAACACTGAAGCTTTCTTT
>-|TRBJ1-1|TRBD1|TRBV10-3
CAISNQGQEAFF
TGTGCCATCAGCAATCAGGGACAGGAAGCTTTCTTT
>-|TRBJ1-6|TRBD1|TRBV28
CASRTGGLSPLHF
TGTGCCAGCAGGACAGGGGGCCTCTCACCCCTCCACTTT
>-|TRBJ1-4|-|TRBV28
CASSQPREGEKLFF
TGTGCCAGCAGTCAACCCAGGGAAGGGGAAAAACTGTTTTTT
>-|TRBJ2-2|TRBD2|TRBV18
CASSPGETSGTPPGELFF
TGTGCCAGCTCACCAGGGGAGACTAGCGGGACCCCCCCCGGGGAGCTGTTTTTT
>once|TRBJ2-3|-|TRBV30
CAWSGGGNTDTQYF
TGTGCCTGGAGTGGGGGCGGGAACACAGATACGCAGTATTTT
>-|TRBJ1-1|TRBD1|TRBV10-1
CASRENRGHVAFF
TGCGCCAGCAGGGAAAACAGGGGGCACGTAGCTTTCTTT
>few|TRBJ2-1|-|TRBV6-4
CASSDTSLGSNEQFF
TGTGCCAGCAGTGACACTAGCCTGGGGTCCAATGAGCAGTTCTTC
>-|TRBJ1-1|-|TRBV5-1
CASSLMTVNTEAFF
TGCGCCAGCAGCTTGATGACAGTTAACACTGAAGCTTTCTTT